What follows describes a single T cell receptor (beta chain). The data belong to a study of shared clonotypes between healthy human individuals. At a deep level, the assay was run. Unsorted PBMC samples were amplified in replicate PCRs containing around 300 ng DNA, some 30,000 T cell genomes. The method was immunoSEQ multiplex PCR; TCRdb's version includes in-frame clones alone and lacks a portion of them. The sample consists of about 490,000 clones, 75% to 85% of them appearing once. Between the trimmed V and J ends, which lost 2 bases and 4 bases, there was a span of 15 bases. Per the germline V gene, CDR1 is SGHVS and CDR2 is FNYEAQ. The CDR3 has 16 residues.

This clonotype originated in a woman in her thirties or forties in good health. Some clones in this sample may be carry-over from other donors' samples. This chain joins TRBV7-6 and TRBJ2-1; D is perhaps TRBD2 (5 bases). Sequenced sample: PBMCs. Written as DNA, the CDR3 is TGTGCCAGCAGCTTATCGAGTGGGAGCGGTTACAATGAGCAGTTCTTC. Encoded protein: CASSLSSGSGYNEQFF.